This TCR beta chain appears in the sequencing data of a study of cytomegalovirus exposure and HLA in healthy donors. The CDR3 is 19 amino acids. Germline assignment: CDR1 MGHRA and CDR2 YSYEKL. V shed 3 bases, J shed 3 bases, and the junction held 8 bases outside the gene matches. As regards this clone: Antigen unknown.

PCR was performed using 60 Vbeta and 13 Jbeta primers. Method: immunoSEQ multiplex PCR; TCRdb's copy keeps in-frame clones and lacks some. The sample has about 160,000 clones, almost 80% seen once. Regarding the study as a whole: Later analysis revealed greater clonal expansion in HLA-associated TCR beta chains than in equally common others. Common viral pathogens seemed to be connected with several of the most significant clusters, according to a later analysis.

The sequenced material came from PBMCs. V and J are TRBV4-1 and TRBJ2-1; 16 nucleotides line up with TRBD2. This receptor was identified in a man aged 25 to 40 in good health and CMV-seronegative. Here the CDR3 DNA reads TGCGCCAGCAGCCAGGAGGGACTAGCGGGGGGGCGATTCTACAATGAGCAGTTCTTC. Translation: CASSQEGLAGGRFYNEQFF.